The present entry profiles one T cell receptor (beta chain) with its context. The target antigen is unknown. Trimming cost V 0 bases and J 0 bases, with 10 bases left between them. The CDR3 is 16 residues long. CDR1 and CDR2 from the germline V gene are SGHRS and YFSETQ. This sample stems from a study of graft-versus-host responses after intestinal transplantation. Study-level findings and limits: Present in recipient marrow, GvH clones included some that appeared first in ileum or blood.

Clones were sequenced by immunoSEQ multiplex PCR, and TCRdb holds only the in-frame ones, with some missing. The table includes tens of thousands of clones, around nine tenths detected once. This TCR came from a human donor who received an intestinal transplant. Specimen: unstimulated CD4+ T cells sorted from spleen or lymph node cells, collected before intestinal transplant. V and J are TRBV5-1 and TRBJ2-1; D remains ambiguous. Here the CDR3 reads CASSLDGSSSYNEQFF. The CDR3 region has the DNA TGCGCCAGCAGCTTGGATGGGTCGAGCTCCTACAATGAGCAGTTCTTC.